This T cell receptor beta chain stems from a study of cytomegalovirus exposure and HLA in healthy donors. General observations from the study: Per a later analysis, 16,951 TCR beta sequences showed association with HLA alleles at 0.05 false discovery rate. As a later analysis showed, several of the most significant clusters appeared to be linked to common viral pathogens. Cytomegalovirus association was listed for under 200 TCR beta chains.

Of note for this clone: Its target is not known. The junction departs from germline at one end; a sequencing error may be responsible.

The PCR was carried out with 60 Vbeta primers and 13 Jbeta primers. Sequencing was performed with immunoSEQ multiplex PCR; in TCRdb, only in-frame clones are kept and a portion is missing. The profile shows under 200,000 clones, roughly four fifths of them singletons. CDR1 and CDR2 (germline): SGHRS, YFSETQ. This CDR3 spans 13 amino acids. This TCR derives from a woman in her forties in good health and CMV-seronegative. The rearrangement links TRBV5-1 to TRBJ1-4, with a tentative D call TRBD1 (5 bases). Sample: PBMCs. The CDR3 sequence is CASRRGFGEKLSF. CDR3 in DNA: TGCGCCAGCAGACGGGGGTTTGGCGAAAAACTGTCTTTT.